These 29 T cell receptor beta chains came from one sample sequenced in a study of shared clonotypes between healthy human individuals. CD45RO-negative, CCR7-positively selected cells formed the naive CD8 fraction, excluding terminally differentiated effector memory CD45RA+ cells. The method was immunoSEQ multiplex PCR; TCRdb's version includes in-frame clones alone and lacks a portion of them. The sample lists 1.5 million to 2.5 million clones, roughly 95% occurring once. Sequencing was carried out using naive CD8+ T cells sorted from blood. The receptor source for this set is a man aged 18 to 30 in good health.

The V call is TRBV19, the J call TRBJ2-5, with TRBD1 identical over 11 bases. The length of the CDR3 is 15 residues. Trimming cost V 5 bases and J 5 bases; bases outside gene matches: 7. Per germline, CDR1 LNHDA and CDR2 SQIVND (reference sequence). The CDR3 loop reads CASSSRTGGAETQYF. The CDR3 bases are TGTGCCAGTAGTTCCCGGACAGGGGGCGCCGAGACCCAGTACTTC.

This sequence joins TRBV7-3 and TRBJ2-1; the match to TRBD2 covers 10 bases. Trimming cost V 5 bases and J 7 bases; bases outside gene matches: 8. The CDR3 is 15 amino acids. The germline V gene encodes CDR1 SGHTA and CDR2 FQGTGA. In DNA, the CDR3 is TGTGCCAGCAGCGATGCAGCGGGGGGGCTGAATGAGCAGTTCTTC. Protein: CASSDAAGGLNEQFF. Drawing the rest from reference TRBV7-3 and TRBJ2-1, the complete variable domain is GAGVSQTPSNKVTEKGKYVELRCDPISGHTALYWYRQSLGQGPEFLIYFQGTGAADDSGLPNDRFFAVRPEGSVSTLKIQRTERGDSAVYLCASSDAAGGLNEQFFGPGTRLTVL.

The CDR3 region is CASRPSRMSYEQYF. Written as DNA, the CDR3 is TGTGCCAGCAGACCATCTAGGATGTCCTACGAGCAGTACTTC. This rearrangement joins TRBV28 to TRBJ2-7; no clear D. Germline V CDR1 and CDR2: MDHEN, SYDVKM. The CDR3 covers 14 residues. With 6 bases removed from V and 1 base from J, the gap between germline ends came to 13 bases.

The rearrangement links TRBV7-9 to TRBJ1-1, with D unresolved. Looked up from germline, CDR1 is SEHNR and CDR2 is FQNEAQ (reference sequence). V lost 5 bases to trimming and J lost 3 bases, with 13 bases between them. CDR3 length: 14 amino acids. The CDR3 sequence: CASSAVSRDTEAFF. CDR3 sequence (DNA): TGTGCCAGCAGCGCGGTCTCGAGGGACACTGAAGCTTTCTTT.

This clone was detected once. The genes are TRBV29-1 and TRBJ1-3; a weak D match, TRBD1 (5 bases). The length of the CDR3 is 15 residues. V shed 8 bases and J shed 4 bases, with 21 bases lying between them. Germline-derived CDR1 and CDR2 are SQVTM and ANQGSEA. The CDR3 loop is CSFVRPTETGNTIYF. The CDR3 coding sequence is TGCAGCTTCGTGAGGCCGACAGAGACCGGAAACACCATATATTTT.

Regarding this clone: At one boundary the junction diverges from the germline segment, which might be a read error. V is TRBV7-2 and J is TRBJ1-4; D is ambiguous. CDR1 is SGHTA, CDR2 FQGNSA, per germline. The CDR3 consists of 16 residues. This CDR3 is CASSLAYGLTNEKLFF. CDR3 coding DNA: TGTGCCAGCAGCCTAGCCTACGGCTTAACTAATGAAAAACTGTTTTTT. The variable domain in full, completed from reference TRBV7-2 and TRBJ1-4, reads GAGVSQSPSNKVTEKGKDVELRCDPISGHTALYWYRQSLGQGLEFLIYFQGNSAPDKSGLPSDRFSAERTGGSVSTLTIQRTQQEDSAVYLCASSLAYGLTNEKLFFGSGTQLSVL.

In its sample, this clone was seen once. This chain links TRBV9 with TRBJ2-5, with D possibly matching TRBD2 (5 bases). Trimming cost V 6 bases and J 1 base, with 16 bases left between them. Germline-derived CDR1 and CDR2 are SGDLS and YYNGEE. The CDR3 is 15 amino acids. Written as DNA, the CDR3 is TGTGCCAGCACCTTAGGAGGTGGACCCCAAGAGACCCAGTACTTC. This codes for CASTLGGGPQETQYF.

Note on this clone: This CDR3 is also generated by other DNA sequences in the sample. The chain is built from TRBV9 and TRBJ2-1; perhaps TRBD1 as D (5 bases). The V end was cut by 0 bases, the J end by 4 bases, with 8 bases between. Germline V gene data show CDR1 as SGDLS and CDR2 as YYNGEE. The CDR3 is made up of 14 amino acids. For the CDR3, the DNA is TGTGCCAGCAGCGTAGACACAGGATACAATGAGCAGTTCTTC. Translating gives CASSVDTGYNEQFF.

This rearrangement joins TRBV27 to TRBJ2-7; a possible D gene is TRBD1 (7 bases). The CDR3 totals 16 residues. CDR1 is MNHEY and CDR2 is SMNVEV in the germline V gene (reference sequence). The V end was cut by 6 bases, the J end by 1 base, with 19 bases between. The CDR3 here is CASRPGGRGASYEQYF. The CDR3 DNA is TGTGCCAGCAGACCTGGTGGCAGGGGGGCATCCTACGAGCAGTACTTC.

The rearrangement uses TRBV28 and TRBJ2-7; perhaps TRBD1 as D (6 bases). Germline V gene sequence: CDR1 MDHEN, CDR2 SYDVKM. The V end lost 2 bases, the J end lost 3 bases, and 14 bases lay between the germline ends. The CDR3 totals 15 residues. CDR3 region: CASSLMTGTFYEQYF. CDR3 in DNA: TGTGCCAGCAGTTTAATGACAGGTACTTTCTACGAGCAGTACTTC.

The genes are TRBV7-2 and TRBJ2-7; 7 bases are shared with TRBD2. The CDR3 contains 14 residues. J was trimmed by 5 bases and V by 0 bases; bases with no gene match: 4. The germline CDR1 and CDR2 sequences are SGHTA and FQGNSA. The CDR3 DNA follows: TGTGCCAGCAGCTTAGCGGGAGGGCCCGACGAGCAGTACTTC. It codes for CASSLAGGPDEQYF.

This rearrangement joins TRBV5-1 to TRBJ2-7, with a weak D call TRBD1 (6 bases). The V gene lost 3 bases and the J gene lost 2 bases, with 15 bases spanning the gap. The CDR3 loop spans 15 amino acids. Germline V lookup: CDR1 SGHRS, CDR2 YFSETQ. The CDR3, as DNA: TGCGCCAGCAGCTCGATCCCGACAGGAACCTACGAGCAGTACTTC. Translation: CASSSIPTGTYEQYF. The complete variable domain, with remaining parts taken from reference TRBV5-1 and TRBJ2-7, reads KAGVTQTPRYLIKTRGQQVTLSCSPISGHRSVSWYQQTPGQGLQFLFEYFSETQRNKGNFPGRFSGRQFSNSRSEMNVSTLELGDSALYLCASSSIPTGTYEQYFGPGTRLTVT.

The rearrangement links TRBV6-5 to TRBJ2-6; D remains unclear. V was pared by 8 bases and J by 4 bases, with 12 bases between. The CDR3 runs to 14 residues. CDR1 is MNHEY, CDR2 SVGAGI, per germline. CDR3 residues: CASGFPSGANVLTF. The CDR3, as DNA: TGTGCCAGCGGTTTTCCTTCGGGGGCCAACGTCCTGACTTTC.

As for this clone: The junction and the germline gene differ at one end; a read error may be behind it. Other nucleotide sequences from this sample produce the same CDR3. The genes are TRBV13 and TRBJ2-2; D is unresolved. CDR1 PRHDT and CDR2 FYEKMQ come from the germline V gene (reference sequence). The CDR3 spans 12 residues. CDR3 sequence reads: CASSLGTGELFF. Here the CDR3 DNA reads TGTGCCAGCAGCCTAGGTACCGGGGAGCTGTTTTTT. The whole variable domain, filled in from reference TRBV13 and TRBJ2-2, reads AAGVIQSPRHLIKEKRETATLKCYPIPRHDTVYWYQQGPGQDPQFLISFYEKMQSDKGSIPDRFSAQQFSDYHSELNMSSLELGDSALYFCASSLGTGELFFGEGSRLTVL.

V usage is TRBV5-1 and J usage is TRBJ1-2; D is undetermined. Germline assignment: CDR1 SGHRS and CDR2 YFSETQ. Trimming shortened V by 5 bases and J by 4 bases, and 12 bases separated the two germline ends. The CDR3 extends over 13 amino acids. The CDR3 coding sequence is TGCGCCAGCAGACTGGATCCTACCTATGGCTACACCTTC. Residues: CASRLDPTYGYTF.

This sequence joins TRBV11-2 and TRBJ2-5; weak D call: TRBD2 (7 bases). The CDR3 covers 13 residues. The germline CDR1 and CDR2 sequences are SGHAT and FQNNGV. V gave up 9 bases and J gave up 5 bases, with 16 bases separating them. The CDR3 DNA follows: TGTGCCAGTCGTAGGGGGGGAGTGGAGACCCAGTACTTC. Translation gives CASRRGGVETQYF. The full variable domain, its missing parts supplied by reference TRBV11-2 and TRBJ2-5, is EAGVAQSPRYKIIEKRQSVAFWCNPISGHATLYWYQQILGQGPKLLIQFQNNGVVDDSQLPKDRFSAERLKGVDSTLKIQPAKLEDSAVYLCASRRGGVETQYFGPGTRLLVL.

The chain links TRBV19 to TRBJ2-1; maybe TRBD1 (8 bases). The V end lost 10 bases, the J end lost 7 bases, and 23 bases lay between the germline ends. The CDR3 is 15 amino acids. Germline V gene lookup returns CDR1 LNHDA and CDR2 SQIVND (reference sequence). This CDR3 reads CATNTGGGPGNEQFF. CDR3 DNA sequence: TGTGCCACAAATACAGGGGGAGGGCCTGGAAATGAGCAGTTCTTC. Looking up the rest from reference TRBV19 and TRBJ2-1 gives the full variable domain: DGGITQSPKYLFRKEGQNVTLSCEQNLNHDAMYWYRQDPGQGLRLIYYSQIVNDFQKGDIAEGYSVSREKKESFPLTVTSAQKNPTAFYLCATNTGGGPGNEQFFGPGTRLTVL.

The rearrangement joins TRBV7-9 to TRBJ2-1, with D perhaps matching TRBD2 (6 bases). Trimming removed 5 bases at V and 1 base at J, with 21 bases between. The V gene's germline CDR1 is SEHNR and CDR2 FQNEAQ (reference sequence). The CDR3 contains 18 residues. The DNA for the CDR3 is TGTGCCAGCAGCCCTCCCACCCGTGCGGGGAAGTCCTACAATGAGCAGTTCTTC. Translating it yields CASSPPTRAGKSYNEQFF.

This chain uses TRBV15 with TRBJ2-7, with 7 bases identical to TRBD1. There are 15 residues in the CDR3. CDR1 is LNHNV, CDR2 YYDKDF, per germline (reference sequence). Unmatched junction bases numbered 9, after V lost 1 base and J lost 6 bases. The DNA of the CDR3 is TGTGCCACCAGCAGAGTCGGGACAGCCCTTTCCGAGCAGTACTTC. Protein product: CATSRVGTALSEQYF. The variable domain in full, completed from reference TRBV15 and TRBJ2-7, reads DAMVIQNPRYQVTQFGKPVTLSCSQTLNHNVMYWYQQKSSQAPKLLFHYYDKDFNNEADTPDNFQSRRPNTSFCFLDIRSPGLGDTAMYLCATSRVGTALSEQYFGPGTRLTVT.

The CDR3 coding sequence is TGTGCCAGCAGCTTTGGGCCTAGCGGGAGGCTCCCCAATGAGCAGTTCTTC. Protein: CASSFGPSGRLPNEQFF. This chain joins TRBV11-2 and TRBJ2-1; 11 positions agree with TRBD2. J gave up 6 bases and V 3 bases, and 10 bases lay outside the gene matches. The CDR3 loop spans 17 amino acids. Per germline, CDR1 SGHAT and CDR2 FQNNGV.

The V gene is TRBV6-6, the J gene TRBJ1-4; no reliable D call. Germline-derived CDR1 and CDR2 are MNHNY and SVGAGI (reference sequence). V was shortened by 2 bases and J by 8 bases, with 12 bases between the two germline ends. This CDR3 contains 14 residues. CDR3 sequence (DNA): TGTGCCAGCAGTTACCGAGGGATGGACGAAAAACTGTTTTTT. This encodes CASSYRGMDEKLFF.

V gene TRBV6-5 combines with J gene TRBJ2-5; 7 bases line up with TRBD2. The germline V gene encodes CDR1 MNHEY and CDR2 SVGAGI. V lost 6 bases to trimming and J lost 4 bases; unmatched junction nucleotides: 5. This CDR3 contains 13 residues. CDR3 coding DNA: TGTGCCAGCAGCTGGACTAGGAGAGAGACCCAGTACTTC. The encoded protein is CASSWTRRETQYF.

With respect to this clone: Distinct nucleotide sequences in the sample also encode this CDR3. The chain employs TRBV9 and TRBJ2-7, with D unclear. CDR1 is SGDLS and CDR2 is YYNGEE in the germline V gene. V dropped 0 bases and J dropped 3 bases, with 7 bases sitting between them. The length of the CDR3 is 13 residues. CDR3 region: CASSVGAGYEQYF. The CDR3 DNA reads TGTGCCAGCAGCGTAGGTGCAGGCTACGAGCAGTACTTC.

This chain uses TRBV7-6 with TRBJ2-3; possibly TRBD2 for D (5 bases). The CDR3 is made up of 13 amino acids. Trimming took off 1 base at V and 5 bases at J, with 7 bases between the two ends. CDR1 is SGHVS and CDR2 is FNYEAQ in the germline V gene. CDR3 sequence (DNA): TGTGCCAGCAGCTTAGTCGAGGGAGATACGCAGTATTTT. It specifies CASSLVEGDTQYF.

This chain joins TRBV7-9 and TRBJ2-1, with D possibly being TRBD2 (6 bases). V shed 1 base and J shed 4 bases, with 11 bases lying between them. This CDR3 has 15 amino acids. Looked up from germline, CDR1 is SEHNR and CDR2 is FQNEAQ (reference sequence). CDR3 sequence reads: CASSLGGLPYNEQFF. The CDR3 DNA reads TGTGCCAGCAGCTTAGGAGGACTACCGTACAATGAGCAGTTCTTC. Looking up the rest from reference TRBV7-9 and TRBJ2-1 gives the full variable domain: DTGVSQNPRHKITKRGQNVTFRCDPISEHNRLYWYRQTLGQGPEFLTYFQNEAQLEKSRLLSDRFSAERPKGSFSTLEIQRTEQGDSAMYLCASSLGGLPYNEQFFGPGTRLTVL.

The chain's CDR3 is CASSFYPFREAFF. The CDR3 region has the DNA TGTGCCAGCAGCTTCTACCCCTTTAGGGAAGCTTTCTTT. The gene calls are TRBV7-2 and TRBJ1-1; D unresolved. V lost 3 bases and J lost 8, with 13 bases in between. The CDR3 has 13 residues. The germline gives CDR1 SGHTA, CDR2 FQGNSA.

The V call is TRBV27, the J call TRBJ2-7, with a tentative D call TRBD1 (5 bases). The CDR3 covers 15 residues. Trimming pared 6 bases from V and 3 bases from J, leaving 18 bases between. Germline assignment: CDR1 MNHEY and CDR2 SMNVEV (reference sequence). The CDR3 is CASSYSQGGYYEQYF. The CDR3 region has the DNA TGTGCCAGCAGCTACTCCCAGGGCGGATACTACGAGCAGTACTTC.

The gene calls are TRBV27 and TRBJ1-4; D ambiguous. V lost 3 bases and J lost 4, with 9 bases in between. Germline V gene sequence: CDR1 MNHEY, CDR2 SMNVEV (reference sequence). This CDR3 region has 14 residues. CDR3 coding DNA: TGTGCCAGCAGTTTGTGGACCGGTAATGAAAAACTGTTTTTT. Protein sequence: CASSLWTGNEKLFF.

The rearrangement joins TRBV27 to TRBJ2-7; TRBD2 aligns across 11 bases. CDR1 and CDR2 (germline): MNHEY, SMNVEV (reference sequence). The CDR3 runs 16 residues. Trimming at V came to 5 bases and at J to 5 bases, leaving 11 bases not matched to a gene. For the CDR3, the DNA is TGTGCCAGCAGTATTTTAGCGGGGGGGAGTATCGACGAGCAGTACTTC. It is translated as CASSILAGGSIDEQYF.